This TCR beta chain was sequenced in a study of shared T cell receptors in the human thymus. Measured with immunoSEQ multiplex PCR; TCRdb has only the in-frame clones, and not every one. The table includes hundreds of thousands of clones, 85% to 95% detected once. Germline CDR1 MNHEY, CDR2 SMNVEV (reference sequence). Trimming removed 3 bases from V and 1 base from J; junction bases left unmatched: 7. The CDR3 covers 17 residues. This chain links TRBV27 with TRBJ2-5, with TRBD2 identical over 11 bases. The sequenced material came from thymocytes. The receptor was isolated from a human donor. The CDR3 here is CASSFKGLAGTQETQYF. DNA of the CDR3: TGTGCCAGCAGTTTCAAAGGACTAGCGGGTACCCAAGAGACCCAGTACTTC.